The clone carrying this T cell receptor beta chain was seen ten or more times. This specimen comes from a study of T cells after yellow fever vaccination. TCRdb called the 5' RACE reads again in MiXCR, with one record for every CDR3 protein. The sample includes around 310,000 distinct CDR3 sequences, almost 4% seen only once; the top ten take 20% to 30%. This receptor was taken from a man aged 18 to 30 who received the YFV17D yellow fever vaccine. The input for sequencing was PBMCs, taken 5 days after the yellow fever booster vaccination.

For the CDR3, the DNA is TGTGCCAGCAGCACCCGCAGGGGGCCGGAGACCCAGTACTTC. This codes for CASSTRRGPETQYF. J is TRBJ2-5 and V is TRBV7-2, with 8 bases matching TRBD1. Unmatched junction bases numbered 7, after V lost 5 bases and J lost 5 bases. The germline V gene encodes CDR1 SGHTA and CDR2 FQGNSA. This CDR3 region has 14 residues.